The T cell receptor (beta chain) under discussion was sequenced for a study of cytomegalovirus exposure and HLA in healthy donors. As for this clone: Its antigen is not known.

CDR1 and CDR2 from the germline V gene are ENHRY and SYGVKD. This CDR3 spans 13 amino acids. V was trimmed by 3 bases and J by 6 bases, leaving 9 bases between them. 13 Jbeta primers and 60 Vbeta primers were used for the PCR. Only in-frame clones appear in the TCRdb table, and some are missing; sequencing was by immunoSEQ multiplex PCR. The sample gives hundreds of thousands of clones, more than 55% of which show up once; over 2% is in the top ten. General study results and limits: Most CMV-associated TCR beta chains appeared HLA-restricted in a later analysis. Among the sequence variants, a highly shared cluster was likely an artifact of sequencing. A later analysis showed TCR association rates differing by HLA locus, peaking at DRB1 and lowest at HLA-C. Most TCR beta V segments were productive about 87% or about 30% of the time in an earlier analysis.

The rearrangement uses TRBV10-3 and TRBJ1-5, with D uncertain. Sequencing was carried out using PBMCs. This TCR was recovered from a female donor in good health and CMV-seronegative. DNA of the CDR3: TGTGCCATCAGTGATAGGGAGGGTCAGCCCCAGCATTTT. This translates into CAISDREGQPQHF.